A selection of T cell receptor beta chains follows, all from one sample in a study of blood T cell repertoires in COVID-19. Clones were read by immunoSEQ multiplex PCR, and TCRdb kept only the in-frame ones, dropping some. The sample includes 45,000 to 70,000 clones, 89% seen only once; the top ten take more than 13%. The sequenced sample consisted of peripheral blood. These receptors all stem from an older woman with active COVID-19. Both conserved end residues are part of each CDR3. The D gene is left open where the match is weak. Some rows mark clone size as missing; the rest say once, few, many or name a class of expanded clone.

V	J	length	size	D	DNA	CDR3
TRBV29-1	TRBJ2-2	14	.	.	TGCAGCCTTGGGACTCCGGGGGTGGGCGGGGAGCTGTTTTTT	CSLGTPGVGGELFF
TRBV2	TRBJ1-4	16	.	TRBD1	TGTGCCAGCAGTGATGGGGCCGGGACAGGGAGCGAAAAACTGTTTTTT	CASSDGAGTGSEKLFF
TRBV25-1	TRBJ2-3	15	.	.	TGTGCCAGCAGTGAATCTGGCGGCCCGGGGAGGACGCAGTATTTT	CASSESGGPGRTQYF
TRBV6-5	TRBJ2-7	15	.	TRBD1	TGTGCCAGCAGAGGGACAGGGCGGTTTCCCTACGAGCAGTACTTC	CASRGTGRFPYEQYF
TRBV5-6	TRBJ2-5	13	.	TRBD2	TGTGCCAGCAGCTTGTTAGCGGGGGAGACCCAGTACTTC	CASSLLAGETQYF
TRBV2	TRBJ2-7	16	.	TRBD2	TGTGCCAGCAGTGAGGGGAGCGGGGGCCTCACCTACGAGCAGTACTTC	CASSEGSGGLTYEQYF
TRBV5-1	TRBJ2-3	14	once	TRBD2	TGCGCCAGCAGCCCGACTGGCGGGGGGGAGAGGCAGTATTTT	CASSPTGGGERQYF
TRBV28	TRBJ1-4	16	.	.	TGTGCCAGCAGTTCCCCGGCGGCTACGGGTAATGAAAAACTGTTTTTT	CASSSPAATGNEKLFF
TRBV19	TRBJ2-2	16	.	TRBD2	TGTGCCAGTAGCACGGGGCGGGGGGCCGTCGCCGGGGAGCTGTTTTTT	CASSTGRGAVAGELFF
TRBV4-2	TRBJ2-3	15	.	.	TGTGCCAGCAGCCAAGACAGTGCTAGCACAGATACGCAGTATTTT	CASSQDSASTDTQYF
TRBV6-1	TRBJ2-7	12	.	.	TGTGCCAGCAGTGAACAGGGATACGAGCAGTACTTC	CASSEQGYEQYF
TRBV29-1	TRBJ2-7	12	few	.	TGCAGCGTCGTAAGCACTTCCTACGAGCAGTACTTC	CSVVSTSYEQYF
TRBV5-1	TRBJ1-4	22	.	.	TGCGCCAGCAGCCCCAAGGCCCCTCGACCTGGGCGATTAGGTGCGACTAATGAAAAACTGTTTTTT	CASSPKAPRPGRLGATNEKLFF
TRBV7-9	TRBJ2-3	15	.	.	TGTGCCAGCAGCTTCTCCCTTTCTGGCACAGATACGCAGTATTTT	CASSFSLSGTDTQYF
TRBV11-2	TRBJ2-7	15	.	.	TGTGCCAGCAGCTTTAGGGGGGACAGCGCTTACGAGCAGTACTTC	CASSFRGDSAYEQYF
TRBV7-9	TRBJ2-3	15	.	.	TGTGCCAGCAGCTCAAGGGAGCGGCCCACAGATACGCAGTATTTT	CASSSRERPTDTQYF
TRBV6-2/TRBV6-3	TRBJ2-5	15	.	TRBD1	TGTGCCAGCAGTTACGGGACAGGTAACCAAGAGACCCAGTACTTC	CASSYGTGNQETQYF
TRBV3-1/TRBV3-2	TRBJ1-5	14	.	.	TGTGCCAGCAGCCAAGGATCGGGCAATCAGCCCCAGCATTTT	CASSQGSGNQPQHF
TRBV14	TRBJ2-1	11	once	.	TGTGCCAGCAGTCTCGTAAATGAGCAGTTCTTC	CASSLVNEQFF
TRBV5-1	TRBJ2-1	15	.	TRBD2	TGCGCCAGCAGCTTAGGGACTAGCGGCCAATCTGGGGAGTTCTTC	CASSLGTSGQSGEFF
TRBV5-1	TRBJ2-3	16	.	TRBD2	TGCGCCAGCAGCTTATCACTAGCGGGGTTGACAGATACGCAGTATTTT	CASSLSLAGLTDTQYF
TRBV6-5	TRBJ1-2	15	.	TRBD1	TGTGCCAGCAGTCAAACAGGGGGGTCTAACTATGGCTACACCTTC	CASSQTGGSNYGYTF
TRBV29-1	TRBJ1-3	12	.	.	TGCAGCGGATCAGGGTTTGATGACACCATATATTTT	CSGSGFDDTIYF
TRBV7-9	TRBJ1-2	14	few	.	TGTGCCAGCAGCTTACCCCAGGGGTCCAATGGCTACACCTTC	CASSLPQGSNGYTF
TRBV30	TRBJ2-2	12	.	TRBD1	TGTGCCGCACAGGGGGCGGACGGGGAGCTGTTTTTT	CAAQGADGELFF
TRBV30	TRBJ1-4	13	once	.	TGTGCCTGGAGTAAGGGGAACCCTGAAAAACTGTTTTTT	CAWSKGNPEKLFF
TRBV7-6	TRBJ1-6	14	once	.	TGTGCCAGCAGCTTAGCGTCAGAAGATTCACCCCTCCACTTT	CASSLASEDSPLHF
TRBV4-2	TRBJ2-5	16	.	.	TGTGCCAGCAGCCAAGGGGGGGGCGAAACCCAAGAGACCCAGTACTTC	CASSQGGGETQETQYF
TRBV19	TRBJ1-1	12	.	.	TGTGCCAGTAGTATAGAAGAAGTCGGAGCTTTCTTT	CASSIEEVGAFF
TRBV11-2	TRBJ1-6	15	.	.	TGTGCCAGCAGCTTGGGGCCTCCCTATAATTCACCCCTCCACTTT	CASSLGPPYNSPLHF
TRBV6-5	TRBJ2-1	12	.	.	TGTGCCAGCGGGGGCCAATGGGATGAGCAGTTCTTC	CASGGQWDEQFF
TRBV10-1	TRBJ2-1	16	.	TRBD1	TGCGCCAGCAGTGAAAAACAGGGGAGCTCCTACAATGAGCAGTTCTTC	CASSEKQGSSYNEQFF
TRBV2	TRBJ2-7	16	few	.	TGTGCCAGCAGGGTCCTCCGCGGGGCGAGCTCCTACGAGCAGTACTTC	CASRVLRGASSYEQYF
TRBV2	TRBJ2-2	13	.	.	TGTGCCAGCAGTGGCAGCCGGAGCGGGGAGCTGTTTTTT	CASSGSRSGELFF
TRBV5-4	TRBJ2-4	15	.	TRBD2	TGTGCCAGCAGCTTGTCTAGCGGGGGGGAAAACATTCAGTACTTC	CASSLSSGGENIQYF
TRBV4-1	TRBJ2-2	15	few	.	TGCGCCAGCAGCCTCTCCCGGGATTACACCGGGGAGCTGTTTTTT	CASSLSRDYTGELFF
TRBV11-2	TRBJ2-3	17	.	TRBD1	TGTGCCAGCAGCTTGAGGTTTGGGACAGGGGCCACAGATACGCAGTATTTT	CASSLRFGTGATDTQYF
TRBV6-5	TRBJ2-3	13	.	.	TGTGCCAGCACCCCAGCCCTCAGGAATACGCAGTATTTT	CASTPALRNTQYF
TRBV27	TRBJ1-2	12	.	.	TGTGCCAGCAGAAAACAGAACTATGGCTACACCTTC	CASRKQNYGYTF
TRBV21-1	TRBJ2-3	16	.	.	TGTGCCAGCAGCAAAATTGGACAGGGGTTCCCAGATACGCAGTATTTT	CASSKIGQGFPDTQYF
TRBV7-9	TRBJ1-4	15	.	.	TGTGCCAGCAGCCCCGGGGGTGTAGGGCTAGAAAAACTGTTTTTT	CASSPGGVGLEKLFF
TRBV19	TRBJ2-3	13	.	.	TGTGCCAGTAGTATGTCCCACGGAGATACGCAGTATTTT	CASSMSHGDTQYF
TRBV6-5	TRBJ2-1	15	.	TRBD2	TGTGCCAGCAGATTAGCGGGGGGGATGTACAATGAGCAGTTCTTC	CASRLAGGMYNEQFF
TRBV20-1	TRBJ2-3	13	.	.	TGCAGTGCTAGTAGGGGGGGTACAGATACGCAGTATTTT	CSASRGGTDTQYF
TRBV18	TRBJ1-6	15	.	TRBD1	TGTGCCAGCTCACCACTAGGGACAGTAAATTCACCCCTCCACTTT	CASSPLGTVNSPLHF
TRBV5-6	TRBJ1-2	16	.	TRBD1	TGTGCCAGCAGCCTGGACAGGGGGCAGGGTAGATCAGGCTACACCTTC	CASSLDRGQGRSGYTF
TRBV5-4	TRBJ2-7	14	.	.	TGTGCCAGCAGCACAACTGGAACTAACCCAAATGCGTACTTC	CASSTTGTNPNAYF
TRBV10-3	TRBJ2-5	16	.	TRBD1	TGTGCCATCAGTGAAAGGGGTACAGGGGGAAGAGAGACCCAGTACTTC	CAISERGTGGRETQYF
TRBV29-1	TRBJ1-1	12	.	TRBD1	TGCAGCGTTGCAGGGGGCCGCACTGAAGCTTTCTTT	CSVAGGRTEAFF
TRBV4-3	TRBJ2-7	16	.	.	TGCGCCAGCAGCCAAGTTGTGTCTCAGGGGTCCTACGAGCAGTACTTC	CASSQVVSQGSYEQYF